What follows describes a single T cell receptor beta chain. The sample originates from a study of blood T cell repertoires in COVID-19. Study background: Acute and convalescent COVID-19 samples came from the United States, Italy and Spain. T cells, B-cell-depleted T cells, or PBMCs supplied cDNA or gDNA.

Authors' methods: Scientists estimated how many nucleated cells there were by amplifying reference gene primers. Generated by immunoSEQ multiplex PCR, the TCRdb table keeps only in-frame clones and is missing some. That table furnishes V, J and clone size, whereas the DNA furnished D and trimming. The table includes about 150,000 clones, approximately 90% detected once. Looked up from germline, CDR1 is SGHRS and CDR2 is YFSETQ. V lost 4 bases and J 9 bases, leaving 8 bases between the germline ends. CDR3 length: 11 amino acids. The chain has TRBV5-1 and TRBJ2-1, with a possible D match to TRBD1 (6 bases). What was sequenced was peripheral blood. This sequence was found in a woman aged 35 to 49 with acute or convalescent COVID-19. For the CDR3, the DNA is TGCGCCAGCAGCGTGACAGGTGAGCAGTTCTTC. The encoded protein is CASSVTGEQFF. The full variable domain, completed using reference TRBV5-1 and TRBJ2-1, is KAGVTQTPRYLIKTRGQQVTLSCSPISGHRSVSWYQQTPGQGLQFLFEYFSETQRNKGNFPGRFSGRQFSNSRSEMNVSTLELGDSALYLCASSVTGEQFFGPGTRLTVL.